A single sample is the source of the 21 T cell receptor beta chains below, sequenced in a study of CXCR3-negative and CXCR3-positive naive CD8 T cells. TRB cDNA was prepared as libraries by UMI-labeled 5' RACE. From its re-call of the 5' RACE reads, TCRdb lists each CDR3 protein once, without DNA. This table lists fewer than 55,000 distinct CDR3 sequences. The material sequenced was naive CXCR3- CD8+ T cells from blood. The sample's subset: CD45RO-CCR7+CD27+CD95- naive CD8+ T cells lacking CXCR3 (TNR3-). The receptors here all came from a human donor in good health. Some clones in this sample may be carry-over from other donors' samples.

This sequence joins TRBV27 and TRBJ2-1; the TCRdb D gene call, TRBD1, has no DNA to confirm it. The CDR3 is made up of 18 amino acids. The germline V gene has CDR1 MNHEY and CDR2 SMNVEV (reference sequence). CDR3: CASSSGPGAAGSYNEQFF.

The chain carries TRBV29-1 and TRBJ1-2. The CDR3 covers 14 residues. The germline gives CDR1 SQVTM, CDR2 ANQGSEA. The CDR3: CSVEDLAINYGYTF.

The CDR3 region is CASSPIRTDSYEQYF. The chain recombines TRBV12-3 or TRBV12-4 with TRBJ2-7. CDR3 size: 15 residues.

The chain joins TRBV6-6 to TRBJ2-6. This CDR3 has 13 residues. Germline V gene sequence: CDR1 MNHNY, CDR2 SVGAGI (reference sequence). This CDR3 reads CASSPTGANVLTF.

V gene TRBV7-6 combines with J gene TRBJ1-1; TCRdb's D call, TRBD1, is unchecked because there is no DNA. The CDR3 totals 13 residues. Germline CDR1 reads SGHVS; CDR2 reads FNYEAQ. The CDR3 is CASSRGHLTEAFF.

This rearrangement joins TRBV10-3 to TRBJ2-7; without DNA, the TCRdb call of TRBD2 cannot be checked. The germline gives CDR1 ENHRY, CDR2 SYGVKD. The CDR3 has 13 amino acids. The CDR3 is CATGTSVGDEQYF.

The V gene is TRBV29-1, the J gene TRBJ2-7; as DNA is missing, the TRBD1 call by TCRdb cannot be tested. CDR1 SQVTM and CDR2 ANQGSEA come from the germline V gene. The CDR3 runs 13 residues. The CDR3 reads CSVRTGTAYEQYF.

The chain joins TRBV12-3 or TRBV12-4 to TRBJ2-6; TCRdb's D call of TRBD1 is untestable without DNA. The length of the CDR3 is 18 residues. The CDR3: CASSSGGGGDSGANVLTF.

This rearrangement joins TRBV6-6 to TRBJ1-5; lacking DNA, the TRBD1 call made by TCRdb goes unchecked. CDR3 length equals 13 residues. Germline lookup yields CDR1 MNHNY and CDR2 SVGAGI (reference sequence). The CDR3 loop reads CASGGTVNQPQHF.

The J gene is TRBJ1-3, the V gene TRBV28. This CDR3 region has 11 residues. Germline V CDR1 and CDR2: MDHEN, SYDVKM. This CDR3 reads CASSLGNTIYF.

The V call is TRBV14, the J call TRBJ1-4; the TCRdb call, TRBD1, lacks DNA for checking. This CDR3 region has 14 residues. Germline lookup yields CDR1 SGHDN and CDR2 FVKESK. CDR3 loop: CASSPLGGEEKLFF. The variable domain in full, with the rest retrieved from reference TRBV14 and TRBJ1-4, is EAGVTQFPSHSVIEKGQTVTLRCDPISGHDNLYWYRRVMGKEIKFLLHFVKESKQDESGMPNNRFLAERTGGTYSTLKVQPAELEDSGVYFCASSPLGGEEKLFFGSGTQLSVL.

This sequence joins TRBV28 and TRBJ1-1; TCRdb calls TRBD1, which cannot be checked without DNA. The V gene's germline CDR1 is MDHEN and CDR2 SYDVKM. CDR3 length equals 17 residues. The CDR3: CASRHRLQGALGTEAFF.

The V and J genes are TRBV4-3 and TRBJ1-6; TCRdb calls TRBD1, which cannot be checked without DNA. CDR3 length: 14 residues. Germline-derived CDR1 and CDR2 are LGHNA and YSLEER. This CDR3 is CASSRPGQNSPLHF.

The V gene is TRBV5-1, the J gene TRBJ1-1; TCRdb picks TRBD1, but there is no DNA to check that call. The CDR3 sequence is 15 residues long. Germline V CDR1 and CDR2: SGHRS, YFSETQ. CDR3 sequence: CASSLGGELDTEAFF.

V gene TRBV4-2 combines with J gene TRBJ1-2. Germline V lookup: CDR1 LGHNA, CDR2 YNFKEQ. The CDR3 contains 15 residues. CDR3 region: CASSQDLGGPGGYTF.

The rearrangement joins TRBV6-6 to TRBJ2-5. Germline V CDR1 and CDR2: MNHNY, SVGAGI (reference sequence). The CDR3 contains 12 residues. This CDR3 is CASSPIQETQYF.

The J gene is TRBJ1-1, the V gene TRBV4-3; TCRdb picks TRBD1, but there is no DNA to check that call. Germline V gene lookup returns CDR1 LGHNA and CDR2 YSLEER. The CDR3 consists of 14 residues. CDR3 region: CASSQAGGDIEAFF.

The chain's CDR3 is CASKRASGVDEQFF. The chain combines TRBV2 with TRBJ2-1; TCRdb's D call of TRBD2 is untestable without DNA. CDR3 size: 14 residues. Germline CDR1 and CDR2: SNHLY and FYNNEI.

The chain recombines TRBV29-1 with TRBJ2-4; TCRdb's D call, TRBD1, is unchecked because there is no DNA. The germline CDR1 and CDR2 sequences are SQVTM and ANQGSEA. The CDR3 is 14 amino acids. This CDR3 reads CSVSTGGRRDIQYF.

The gene calls are TRBV29-1 and TRBJ1-2; the TCRdb call, TRBD1, lacks DNA for checking. There are 14 residues in the CDR3. Germline values: CDR1 SQVTM, CDR2 ANQGSEA. CDR3 loop: CSVEGTGANYGYTF.

The chain's CDR3 is CASSTSGTLNEQFF. This rearrangement joins TRBV7-6 to TRBJ2-1. CDR1 and CDR2 from the germline V gene are SGHVS and FNYEAQ. This CDR3 has 14 residues.